This T cell receptor (beta chain) emerged from a study of cytomegalovirus exposure and HLA in healthy donors. V dropped 6 bases and J dropped 6; count of bases not matched to a gene: 9. This CDR3 has 15 amino acids. In germline, CDR1 is LNHDA, CDR2 SQIVND (reference sequence). PCR used 60 Vbeta primers and 13 Jbeta primers. Assay: immunoSEQ multiplex PCR; the TCRdb copy retains only in-frame clones and omits some. The table includes approximately 130,000 clones, 70% to 75% detected once. V gene TRBV19 combines with J gene TRBJ1-4; 8 nucleotides line up with TRBD1. The sample taken for sequencing was PBMCs. The TCR comes from a man aged 30 to 39 in good health and CMV-seronegative. CDR3 nucleotide sequence: TGTGCCAGTAGGCGCGGACAGGGCGGAGATGAAAAACTGTTTTTT. Translating gives CASRRGQGGDEKLFF.